The 22 T cell receptor beta chains presented below share a single source sample, sequenced in a study of T cell responses to AZD1222 COVID-19 vaccine. The assay was immunoSEQ multiplex PCR, and TCRdb's table has in-frame clones only and misses some. The sample yields about 130,000 clones, 75% to 90% seen once. The sample here was peripheral blood, taken on day 0 of AZD1222 vaccination. The receptors here all came from an adult in good health.

V gene TRBV9 combines with J gene TRBJ1-2; D is uncertain. Germline CDR1 is SGDLS and CDR2 is YYNGEE. CDR3 size: 12 residues. Trimming left V 1 base short and J 8 bases short, with 9 bases between. DNA of the CDR3: TGTGCCAGCAGCGTAACGGGAGGGGGCTACACCTTC. Translation gives CASSVTGGGYTF.

The chain carries TRBV9 and TRBJ2-7, with 10 bases lining up with TRBD2. Trimming at V came to 2 bases and at J to 3 bases, leaving 2 bases not matched to a gene. From germline, CDR1 is SGDLS and CDR2 YYNGEE. This CDR3 has 14 amino acids. CDR3 DNA: TGTGCCAGCAGCGTCGGGACTAGCGACTACGAGCAGTACTTC. This sequence encodes CASSVGTSDYEQYF.

The sample holds one count of this clone. The rearrangement uses TRBV2 and TRBJ2-7, with TRBD1 matching over 9 bases. Germline V CDR1 and CDR2: SNHLY, FYNNEI. J lost 3 bases, V lost 6 bases, and 6 bases had no gene match. The CDR3 is 14 residues long. CDR3 sequence (DNA): TGTGCCAGCAGGATCGGGGACAGGGACTACGAGCAGTACTTC. Its protein is CASRIGDRDYEQYF.

This chain links TRBV10-3 with TRBJ1-1; 10 nucleotides line up with TRBD1. CDR3 length: 15 amino acids. Germline CDR1 ENHRY, CDR2 SYGVKD. Losses at the gene ends were 9 bases for V and 0 bases for J; bases not matched to a gene: 7. CDR3 region: CAIRTGGIMNTEAFF. CDR3 nucleotide sequence: TGTGCCATAAGGACAGGGGGTATAATGAACACTGAAGCTTTCTTT.

V usage is TRBV6-1 and J usage is TRBJ2-7; D is possibly TRBD1 or TRBD2 (5 bases each). The germline V gene has CDR1 MNHNS and CDR2 SASEGT. The CDR3 totals 15 residues. Trimming took 1 base from V and 0 from J, leaving 10 bases between them. CDR3 sequence (DNA): TGTGCCAGCAGTGAAGTAGGGACGGGCTCCTACGAGCAGTACTTC. Translation gives CASSEVGTGSYEQYF.

The genes are TRBV5-4 and TRBJ1-2; D is undetermined. This CDR3 contains 13 residues. V lost 0 bases, J lost 2 bases, and 5 bases lay in between. The germline gives CDR1 SGHNT, CDR2 YYREEE (reference sequence). Here the CDR3 reads CASSLDMNYGYTF. CDR3 DNA: TGTGCCAGCAGCTTGGACATGAACTATGGCTACACCTTC. Complete variable domain (other parts from reference TRBV5-4 and TRBJ1-2): ETGVTQSPTHLIKTRGQQVTLRCSSQSGHNTVSWYQQALGQGPQFIFQYYREEENGRGNFPPRFSGLQFPNYSSELNVNALELDDSALYLCASSLDMNYGYTFGSGTRLTVV.

This chain uses TRBV7-2 with TRBJ2-2; 10 bases match TRBD2. Germline CDR1 SGHTA, CDR2 FQGNSA. Trimming at V came to 2 bases and at J to 8 bases, leaving 8 bases not matched to a gene. This CDR3 is 16 amino acids long. The chain's CDR3 is CASSLIAGGVLGELFF. The CDR3 DNA sequence: TGTGCCAGCAGCTTAATAGCGGGGGGCGTACTAGGGGAGCTGTTTTTT.

The rearrangement joins TRBV24-1 to TRBJ1-5; 9 bases line up with TRBD1. The CDR3 totals 17 residues. Trimming removed 5 bases from V and 3 bases from J; junction bases left unmatched: 10. Germline-derived CDR1 and CDR2 are KGHDR and SFDVKD. The CDR3 here is CATSGGQGKGDNQPQHF. The CDR3 bases are TGTGCCACCAGTGGCGGACAGGGGAAAGGGGACAATCAGCCCCAGCATTTT.

The V and J genes are TRBV5-4 and TRBJ1-1, with unresolved D. CDR3 size: 13 residues. V shed 4 bases and J shed 11 bases, with 18 bases lying between them. Germline CDR1 is SGHNT and CDR2 is YYREEE (reference sequence). CDR3 protein: CASSRILTAVAFF. The CDR3 DNA follows: TGTGCCAGCAGCCGAATTCTGACCGCGGTGGCTTTCTTT.

The chain has TRBV7-9 and TRBJ1-2, with D unresolved. This CDR3 region has 11 residues. Germline CDR1 SEHNR, CDR2 FQNEAQ (reference sequence). V lost 6 bases, J lost 5 bases, and 7 bases lay in between. CDR3: CASRSGYGYTF. CDR3 DNA sequence: TGTGCCAGCAGATCTGGGTATGGCTACACCTTC.

This clone was counted a single time. The chain has TRBV18 and TRBJ2-7; 9 positions agree with TRBD1. Germline V CDR1 and CDR2: KGHSH, LQKENI. V shed 3 bases and J 5 bases; nucleotides not matched to a gene: 2. The CDR3 totals 13 residues. DNA for the CDR3: TGTGCCAGCTCACCGACAGGGGGTGACGAGCAGTACTTC. Translated, it gives CASSPTGGDEQYF.

About this clone itself: The sample contains more than one DNA sequence encoding this CDR3. This CDR3 reads CASSYSPGGSEAFF. The CDR3 DNA follows: TGTGCCAGCAGTTACTCACCGGGGGGGTCTGAAGCTTTCTTT. The chain is built from TRBV6-2 or TRBV6-3 and TRBJ1-1; a weak D match, TRBD1 (5 bases). The CDR3 length is 14 residues. Germline V gives CDR1 MNHEY, CDR2 SVGEGT. V was trimmed by 0 bases and J by 6 bases, leaving 11 bases between them.

The J gene is TRBJ1-2, the V gene TRBV7-8, with 11 positions matching TRBD1. Germline V CDR1 and CDR2: SGHVS, FQNEAQ. The CDR3 runs 16 residues. V gave up 1 base and J gave up 8 bases; unmatched junction bases: 9. The CDR3 DNA sequence: TGTGCCAGCAGCTTAGGGGGGACAGGGGGTTTGGACGGCTACACCTTC. It yields the protein CASSLGGTGGLDGYTF. The full variable domain, rest sourced from reference TRBV7-8 and TRBJ1-2, is GAGVSQSPRYKVAKRGQDVALRCDPISGHVSLFWYQQALGQGPEFLTYFQNEAQLDKSGLPSDRFFAERPEGSVSTLKIQRTQQEDSAVYLCASSLGGTGGLDGYTFGSGTRLTVV.

This chain joins TRBV7-9 and TRBJ2-7; TRBD1 matches at 7 bases. The CDR3 is made up of 14 amino acids. V lost 1 base and J lost 6; bases outside the gene matches: 6. CDR1 and CDR2 from the germline V gene are SEHNR and FQNEAQ (reference sequence). The CDR3 nucleotides are TGTGCCAGCAGCTTAGTTCAGGGGGTGGGCGAGCAGTACTTC. Amino acid sequence: CASSLVQGVGEQYF. Filled out from reference TRBV7-9 and TRBJ2-7, the complete variable domain reads DTGVSQNPRHKITKRGQNVTFRCDPISEHNRLYWYRQTLGQGPEFLTYFQNEAQLEKSRLLSDRFSAERPKGSFSTLEIQRTEQGDSAMYLCASSLVQGVGEQYFGPGTRLTVT.

J is TRBJ2-7 and V is TRBV5-4; D gene unclear. Germline lookup yields CDR1 SGHNT and CDR2 YYREEE (reference sequence). The CDR3 contains 15 residues. Trimming stripped 4 bases from V and 0 bases from J, with 14 bases between. The CDR3 coding sequence is TGTGCCAGCAGCCACTCAGGCCGGAGCTCCTACGAGCAGTACTTC. It codes for CASSHSGRSSYEQYF. Based on the CDR3 plus reference TRBV5-4 and TRBJ2-7, the full variable domain is ETGVTQSPTHLIKTRGQQVTLRCSSQSGHNTVSWYQQALGQGPQFIFQYYREEENGRGNFPPRFSGLQFPNYSSELNVNALELDDSALYLCASSHSGRSSYEQYFGPGTRLTVT.

Comment on this clone: One junction end does not reproduce the germline sequence, and a read error may be involved. The chain recombines TRBV4-1 with TRBJ1-5; unclear D gene. CDR1 is MGHRA, CDR2 YSYEKL, per germline. The CDR3 extends over 13 amino acids. CDR3 nucleotide sequence: TGCGCCAGCAGCCCGGATAGCAGTCAGCCCCAGCATTTT. This codes for CASSPDSSQPQHF.

This clone was counted a single time. J is TRBJ1-5 and V is TRBV19; TRBD1 might be the D (5 bases). The CDR3 is 15 residues long. Germline V lookup: CDR1 LNHDA, CDR2 SQIVND (reference sequence). V lost 2 bases to trimming and J lost 1 base, with 9 bases between them. The CDR3 DNA follows: TGTGCCAGTAGTATATCACAGGTGAGCAATCAGCCCCAGCATTTT. Protein product: CASSISQVSNQPQHF. Variable domain in full (rest from reference TRBV19 and TRBJ1-5): DGGITQSPKYLFRKEGQNVTLSCEQNLNHDAMYWYRQDPGQGLRLIYYSQIVNDFQKGDIAEGYSVSREKKESFPLTVTSAQKNPTAFYLCASSISQVSNQPQHFGDGTRLSIL.

CDR3: CASSLVGQGANYGYTF. Here the CDR3 DNA reads TGTGCCAGCAGCTTGGTAGGACAGGGGGCTAACTATGGCTACACCTTC. The chain joins TRBV5-5 to TRBJ1-2; TRBD1 aligns across 10 bases. Germline V lookup: CDR1 SGHKS, CDR2 YYEKEE (reference sequence). The V and J ends lost 0 bases and 0 bases, in that order; junction bases with no gene match: 2. The CDR3 totals 16 residues. Using reference TRBV5-5 and TRBJ1-2 for the parts outside the CDR3, the full variable domain is DAGVTQSPTHLIKTRGQQVTLRCSPISGHKSVSWYQQVLGQGPQFIFQYYEKEERGRGNFPDRFSARQFPNYSSELNVNALLLGDSALYLCASSLVGQGANYGYTFGSGTRLTVV.

The chain couples TRBV19 to TRBJ1-1; TRBD1 might be the D (6 bases). The CDR3 is made up of 17 amino acids. The germline gives CDR1 LNHDA, CDR2 SQIVND (reference sequence). Trimming removed 0 bases from V and 2 bases from J, with 16 bases in between. In DNA, the CDR3 is TGTGCCAGTAGTATAGATCAGAGACAGGTAATTAACACTGAAGCTTTCTTT. Protein product: CASSIDQRQVINTEAFF.

The rearrangement uses TRBV12-3 or TRBV12-4 and TRBJ2-5; possible D gene TRBD1, 6 bases. The CDR3 runs to 13 residues. V was clipped by 6 bases and J by 4 bases, with 12 bases between them. The CDR3 here is CASRDTGRETQYF. The DNA for the CDR3 is TGTGCCAGCAGGGACACAGGGAGAGAGACCCAGTACTTC.

This clone was seen more than once but under ten times. V gene TRBV23-1 combines with J gene TRBJ1-5; no firm D call. TRBV23-1 is annotated as an ORF whose role is uncertain. Trimming removed 0 bases at V and 3 bases at J, with 24 bases between. The CDR3 totals 20 residues. CDR3 DNA: TGCGCCAGCAGTCAATCATTGGAAACCTTGGGCCCGTGTCTCAATCAGCCCCAGCATTTT. It specifies CASSQSLETLGPCLNQPQHF.

The CDR3 coding sequence is TGTGCCAGTCAAAGGGGAGCGGGAGAGACCCAGTACTTC. Translated: CASQRGAGETQYF. This chain uses TRBV19 with TRBJ2-5; a weak D match, TRBD2 (6 bases). Germline CDR1 and CDR2: LNHDA and SQIVND (reference sequence). CDR3 size: 13 residues. V gave up 8 bases and J gave up 4 bases, with 14 bases separating them.